This T cell receptor (beta chain) was retrieved from a study of T-cell reconstitution after alpha-beta-depleted transplantation in children. Overall study findings and caveats: T-cell counts and diversity at one year post-transplant came mainly from newly produced T cells. The origin of high day-60 TCRbeta diversity in some patients lay in surviving recipient T cells and thymic progenitors.

TCRbeta library preparation incorporated unique molecular identifiers. TCRdb reprocessed the PCR reads via MiXCR and lists one record per CDR3 protein. The table records approximately 290,000 distinct CDR3 sequences, about 9.9% of them present only once. There are many counts of this clonotype. Its antigen is unidentified. This CDR3 region has 14 residues. Germline V gene data show CDR1 as SGHRS and CDR2 as YFSETQ. Trimming left V 1 base short and J 3 bases short, with 11 bases between. The V call is TRBV5-1, the J call TRBJ2-7; the D gene is possibly TRBD1 (5 bases). Sequences were derived from peripheral blood, sampled 180 days after TCRalphabeta/CD19-depleted stem cell transplant. This clonotype was sampled from a male patient aged 2-9 years who had a stem cell transplant for chronic granulomatous disease, so the T cells may come from the graft donor. The CDR3 DNA sequence: TGCGCCAGCAGCTTGACAGGACCACTCTACGAGCAGTACTTC. It is translated as CASSLTGPLYEQYF.